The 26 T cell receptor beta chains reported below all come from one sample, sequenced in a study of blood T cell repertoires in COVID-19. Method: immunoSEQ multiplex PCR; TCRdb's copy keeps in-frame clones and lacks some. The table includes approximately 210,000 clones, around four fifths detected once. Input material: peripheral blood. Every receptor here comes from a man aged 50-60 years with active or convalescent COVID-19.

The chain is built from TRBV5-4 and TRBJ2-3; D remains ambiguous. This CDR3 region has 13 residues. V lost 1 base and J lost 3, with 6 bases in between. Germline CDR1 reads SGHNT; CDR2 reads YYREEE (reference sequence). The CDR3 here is CASSLSPTDTQYF. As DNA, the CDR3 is TGTGCCAGCAGCTTGAGCCCGACAGATACGCAGTATTTT.

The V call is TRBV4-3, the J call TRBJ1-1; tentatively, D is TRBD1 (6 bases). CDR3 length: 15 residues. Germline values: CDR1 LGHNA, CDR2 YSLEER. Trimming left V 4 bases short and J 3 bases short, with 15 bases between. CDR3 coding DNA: TGCGCCAGCAGCCGAGGTGGGGGCGGCGACACTGAAGCTTTCTTT. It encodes CASSRGGGGDTEAFF.

CDR3 in amino acids: CASSLGPDRGNTEAFF. In DNA form, the CDR3 reads TGTGCCAGCAGCTTAGGACCCGACAGGGGGAACACTGAAGCTTTCTTT. The chain links TRBV7-6 to TRBJ1-1, with 8 bases fitting TRBD1. Germline V gives CDR1 SGHVS, CDR2 FNYEAQ. The CDR3 totals 16 residues. J gave up 1 base and V 1 base, and 5 bases lay outside the gene matches.

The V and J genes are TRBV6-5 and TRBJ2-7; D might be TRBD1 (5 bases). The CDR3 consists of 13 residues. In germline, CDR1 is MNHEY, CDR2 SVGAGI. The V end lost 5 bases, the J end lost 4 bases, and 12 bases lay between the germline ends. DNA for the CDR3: TGTGCCAGCAGTCCAGGGTTCCGGTACGAGCAGTACTTC. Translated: CASSPGFRYEQYF.

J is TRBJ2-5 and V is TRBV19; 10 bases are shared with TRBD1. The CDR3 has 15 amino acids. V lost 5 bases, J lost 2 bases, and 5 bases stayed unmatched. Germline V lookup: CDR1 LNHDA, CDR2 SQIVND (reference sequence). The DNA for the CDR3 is TGTGCCAGTAGTCTCCGGGACAGGGGACAAGAGACCCAGTACTTC. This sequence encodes CASSLRDRGQETQYF.

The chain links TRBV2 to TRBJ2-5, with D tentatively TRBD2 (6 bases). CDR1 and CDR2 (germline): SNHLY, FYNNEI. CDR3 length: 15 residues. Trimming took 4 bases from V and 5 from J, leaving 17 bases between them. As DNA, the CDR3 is TGTGCCAGCAGTGTCAACGGGGGTTCATGGGAGACCCAGTACTTC. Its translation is CASSVNGGSWETQYF.

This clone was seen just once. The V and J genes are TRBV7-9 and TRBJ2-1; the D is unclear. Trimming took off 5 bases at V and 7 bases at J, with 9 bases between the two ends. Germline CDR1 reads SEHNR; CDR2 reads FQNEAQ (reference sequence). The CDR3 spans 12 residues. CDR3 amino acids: CASSPDGNEQFF. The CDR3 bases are TGTGCCAGCAGCCCAGATGGTAATGAGCAGTTCTTC.

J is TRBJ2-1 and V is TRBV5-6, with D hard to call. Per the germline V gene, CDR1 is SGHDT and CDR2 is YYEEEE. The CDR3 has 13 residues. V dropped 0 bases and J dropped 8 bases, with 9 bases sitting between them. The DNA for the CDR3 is TGTGCCAGCAGCTTGGCTAAGTTAGATGAGCAGTTCTTC. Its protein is CASSLAKLDEQFF.

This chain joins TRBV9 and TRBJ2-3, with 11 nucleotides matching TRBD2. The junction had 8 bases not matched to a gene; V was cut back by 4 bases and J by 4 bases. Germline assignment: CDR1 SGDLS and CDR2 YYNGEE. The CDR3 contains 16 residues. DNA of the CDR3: TGTGCCAGCAGCCGAGTAGCGGGGGGGCCGTCAGATACGCAGTATTTT. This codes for CASSRVAGGPSDTQYF.

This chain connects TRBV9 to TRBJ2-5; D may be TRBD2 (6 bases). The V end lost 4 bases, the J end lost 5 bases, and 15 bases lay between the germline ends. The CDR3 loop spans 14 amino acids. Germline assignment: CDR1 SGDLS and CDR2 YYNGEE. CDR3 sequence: CASSPRFGRETQYF. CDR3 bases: TGTGCCAGCAGCCCCCGGTTTGGGAGGGAGACCCAGTACTTC.

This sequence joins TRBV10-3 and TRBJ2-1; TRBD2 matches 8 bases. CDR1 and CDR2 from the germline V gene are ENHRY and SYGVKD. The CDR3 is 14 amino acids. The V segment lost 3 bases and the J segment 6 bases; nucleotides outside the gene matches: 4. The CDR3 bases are TGTGCCATCAGTGATATAGCGGGGAGCAATGAGCAGTTCTTC. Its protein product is CAISDIAGSNEQFF.

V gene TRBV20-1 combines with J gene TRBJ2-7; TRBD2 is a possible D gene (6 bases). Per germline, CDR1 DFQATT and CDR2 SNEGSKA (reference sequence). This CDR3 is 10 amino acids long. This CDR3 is CSAGPSGQYF. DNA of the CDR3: TGCAGCGCGGGACCCTCTGGGCAGTACTTC.

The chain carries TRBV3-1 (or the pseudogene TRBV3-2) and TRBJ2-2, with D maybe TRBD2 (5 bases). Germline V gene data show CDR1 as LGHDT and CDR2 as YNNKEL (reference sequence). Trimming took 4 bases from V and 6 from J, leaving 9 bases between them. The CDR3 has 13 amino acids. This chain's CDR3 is CASSRLASGELFF. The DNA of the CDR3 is TGTGCCAGCAGCCGCCTAGCATCCGGGGAGCTGTTTTTT.

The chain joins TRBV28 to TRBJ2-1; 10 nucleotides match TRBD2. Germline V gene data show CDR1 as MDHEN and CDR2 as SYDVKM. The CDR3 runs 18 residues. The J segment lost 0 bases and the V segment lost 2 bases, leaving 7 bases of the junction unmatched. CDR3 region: CASSLLAGALISYNEQFF. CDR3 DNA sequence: TGTGCCAGCAGTTTACTAGCGGGAGCCTTAATCTCCTACAATGAGCAGTTCTTC. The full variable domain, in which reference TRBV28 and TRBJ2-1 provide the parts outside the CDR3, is DVKVTQSSRYLVKRTGEKVFLECVQDMDHENMFWYRQDPGLGLRLIYFSYDVKMKEKGDIPEGYSVSREKKERFSLILESASTNQTSMYLCASSLLAGALISYNEQFFGPGTRLTVL.

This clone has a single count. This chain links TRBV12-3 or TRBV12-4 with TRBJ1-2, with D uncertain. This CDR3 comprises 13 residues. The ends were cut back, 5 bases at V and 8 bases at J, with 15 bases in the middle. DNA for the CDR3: TGTGCCAGCAGTCAGACTCCCCGCCGAGGCTACACCTTC. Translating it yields CASSQTPRRGYTF.

CDR3: CASSPTGANYGYTF. The CDR3 DNA follows: TGTGCCAGCAGCCCGACAGGGGCTAACTATGGCTACACCTTC. The chain combines TRBV7-9 with TRBJ1-2, with 8 bases fitting TRBD1. The CDR3 extends over 14 amino acids. V gave up 5 bases and J gave up 0 bases; unmatched junction bases: 2. Germline V gives CDR1 SEHNR, CDR2 FQNEAQ (reference sequence). The variable domain in full, completed from reference TRBV7-9 and TRBJ1-2, reads DTGVSQNPRHKITKRGQNVTFRCDPISEHNRLYWYRQTLGQGPEFLTYFQNEAQLEKSRLLSDRFSAERPKGSFSTLEIQRTEQGDSAMYLCASSPTGANYGYTFGSGTRLTVV.

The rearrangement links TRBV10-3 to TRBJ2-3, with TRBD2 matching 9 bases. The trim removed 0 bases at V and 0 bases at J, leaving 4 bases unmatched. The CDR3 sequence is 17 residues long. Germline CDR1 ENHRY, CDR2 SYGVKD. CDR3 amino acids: CAISESTSGPSTDTQYF. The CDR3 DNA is TGTGCCATCAGTGAGTCGACTAGCGGTCCTAGCACAGATACGCAGTATTTT.

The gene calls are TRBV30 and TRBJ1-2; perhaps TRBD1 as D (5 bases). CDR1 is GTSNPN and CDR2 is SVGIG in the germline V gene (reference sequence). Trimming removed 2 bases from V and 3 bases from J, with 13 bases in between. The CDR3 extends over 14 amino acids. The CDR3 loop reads CAWSPGRTDYGYTF. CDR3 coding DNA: TGTGCCTGGAGTCCAGGGCGAACAGACTATGGCTACACCTTC. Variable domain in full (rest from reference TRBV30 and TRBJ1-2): SQTIHQWPATLVQPVGSPLSLECTVEGTSNPNLYWYRQAAGRGLQLLFYSVGIGQISSEVPQNLSASRPQDRQFILSSKKLLLSDSGFYLCAWSPGRTDYGYTFGSGTRLTVV.

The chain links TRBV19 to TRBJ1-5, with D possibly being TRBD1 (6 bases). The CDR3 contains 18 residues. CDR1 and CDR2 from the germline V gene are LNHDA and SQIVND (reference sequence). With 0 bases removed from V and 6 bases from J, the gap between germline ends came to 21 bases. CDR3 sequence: CASSIEGHTSAVGQPQHF. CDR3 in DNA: TGTGCCAGTAGTATAGAGGGACATACTTCCGCAGTGGGTCAGCCCCAGCATTTT.

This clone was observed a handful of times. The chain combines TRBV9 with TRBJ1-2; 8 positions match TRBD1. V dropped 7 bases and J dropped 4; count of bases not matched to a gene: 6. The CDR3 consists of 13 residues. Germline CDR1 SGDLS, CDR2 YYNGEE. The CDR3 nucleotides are TGTGCCAGCGGGGGACAGGCAGGCTATGGCTACACCTTC. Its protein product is CASGGQAGYGYTF.

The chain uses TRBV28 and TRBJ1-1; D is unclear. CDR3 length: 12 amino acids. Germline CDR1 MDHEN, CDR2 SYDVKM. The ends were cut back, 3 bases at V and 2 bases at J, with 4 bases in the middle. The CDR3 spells CASSFGNTEAFF. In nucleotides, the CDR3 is TGTGCCAGCAGTTTTGGCAACACTGAAGCTTTCTTT.

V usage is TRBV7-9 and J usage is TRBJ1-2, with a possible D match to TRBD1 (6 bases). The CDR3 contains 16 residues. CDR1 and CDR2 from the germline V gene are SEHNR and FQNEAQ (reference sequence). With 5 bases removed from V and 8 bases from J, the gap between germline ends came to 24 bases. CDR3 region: CASSPGQLNRPIGYTF. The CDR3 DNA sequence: TGTGCCAGCAGCCCAGGACAGTTGAACCGGCCTATCGGCTACACCTTC.

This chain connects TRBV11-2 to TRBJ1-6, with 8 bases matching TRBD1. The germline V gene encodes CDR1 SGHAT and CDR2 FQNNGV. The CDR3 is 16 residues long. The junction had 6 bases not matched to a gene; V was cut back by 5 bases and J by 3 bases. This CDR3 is CASSLGQGLYNSPLHF. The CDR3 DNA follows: TGTGCCAGCAGCCTAGGACAGGGCCTCTATAATTCACCCCTCCACTTT.

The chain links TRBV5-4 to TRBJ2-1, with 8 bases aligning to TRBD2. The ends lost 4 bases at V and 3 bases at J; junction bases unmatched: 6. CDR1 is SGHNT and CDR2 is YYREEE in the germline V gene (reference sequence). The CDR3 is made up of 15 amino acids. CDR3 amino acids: CASSGLSGNYNEQFF. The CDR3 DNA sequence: TGTGCCAGCAGCGGCCTTAGCGGGAACTACAATGAGCAGTTCTTC. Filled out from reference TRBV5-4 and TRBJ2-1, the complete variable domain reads ETGVTQSPTHLIKTRGQQVTLRCSSQSGHNTVSWYQQALGQGPQFIFQYYREEENGRGNFPPRFSGLQFPNYSSELNVNALELDDSALYLCASSGLSGNYNEQFFGPGTRLTVL.

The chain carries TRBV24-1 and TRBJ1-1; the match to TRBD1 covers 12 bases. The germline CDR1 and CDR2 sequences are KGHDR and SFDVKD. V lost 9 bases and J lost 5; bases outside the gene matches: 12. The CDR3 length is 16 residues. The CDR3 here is CATLHPGQGARTEAFF. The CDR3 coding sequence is TGTGCCACCCTTCATCCGGGACAGGGGGCGAGGACTGAAGCTTTCTTT.

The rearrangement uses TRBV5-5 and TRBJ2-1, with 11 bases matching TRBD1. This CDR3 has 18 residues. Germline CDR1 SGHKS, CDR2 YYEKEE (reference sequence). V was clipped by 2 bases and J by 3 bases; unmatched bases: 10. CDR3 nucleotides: TGTGCCAGCAGCTTCATATACCGGGACAGGGGGATCTACAATGAGCAGTTCTTC. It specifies CASSFIYRDRGIYNEQFF. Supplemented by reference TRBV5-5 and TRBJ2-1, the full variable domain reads DAGVTQSPTHLIKTRGQQVTLRCSPISGHKSVSWYQQVLGQGPQFIFQYYEKEERGRGNFPDRFSARQFPNYSSELNVNALLLGDSALYLCASSFIYRDRGIYNEQFFGPGTRLTVL.